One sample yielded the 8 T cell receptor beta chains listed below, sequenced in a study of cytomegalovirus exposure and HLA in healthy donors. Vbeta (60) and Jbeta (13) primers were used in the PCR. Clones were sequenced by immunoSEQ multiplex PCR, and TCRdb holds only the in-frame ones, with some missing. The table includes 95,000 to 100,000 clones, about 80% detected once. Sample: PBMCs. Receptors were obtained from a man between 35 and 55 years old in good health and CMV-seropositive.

The CDR3 nucleotides read TGTGCCAGCAGTTACGCCCGGGACAGGGAACGTCAGCCCCAGCATTTT. Its protein product is CASSYARDRERQPQHF. The chain carries TRBV6-6 and TRBJ1-5; 9 bases agree with TRBD1. CDR3 length: 16 amino acids. The germline CDR1 and CDR2 sequences are MNHNY and SVGAGI (reference sequence). V lost 2 bases, J lost 6 bases, and 8 bases stayed unmatched.

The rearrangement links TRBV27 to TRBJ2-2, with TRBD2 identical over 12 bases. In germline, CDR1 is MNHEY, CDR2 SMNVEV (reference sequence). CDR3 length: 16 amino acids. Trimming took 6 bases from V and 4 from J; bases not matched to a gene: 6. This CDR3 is CASSRKTSGSTGELFF. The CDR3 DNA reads TGTGCCAGCAGCCGCAAGACTAGCGGGAGCACCGGGGAGCTGTTTTTT.

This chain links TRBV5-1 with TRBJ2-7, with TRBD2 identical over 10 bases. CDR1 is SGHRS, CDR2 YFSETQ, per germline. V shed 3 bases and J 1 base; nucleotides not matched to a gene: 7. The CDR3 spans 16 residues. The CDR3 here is CASSSPSGGDSYEQYF. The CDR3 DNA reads TGCGCCAGCAGCTCCCCTAGCGGGGGAGATTCCTACGAGCAGTACTTC.

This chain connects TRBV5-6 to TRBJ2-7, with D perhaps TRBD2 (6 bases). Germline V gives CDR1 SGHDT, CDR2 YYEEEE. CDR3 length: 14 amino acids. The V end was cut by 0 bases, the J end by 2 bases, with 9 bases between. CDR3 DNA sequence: TGTGCCAGCAGCTTGGCTAGCGCCACCTACGAGCAGTACTTC. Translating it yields CASSLASATYEQYF. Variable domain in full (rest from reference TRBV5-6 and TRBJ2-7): DAGVTQSPTHLIKTRGQQVTLRCSPKSGHDTVSWYQQALGQGPQFIFQYYEEEERQRGNFPDRFSGHQFPNYSSELNVNALLLGDSALYLCASSLASATYEQYFGPGTRLTVT.

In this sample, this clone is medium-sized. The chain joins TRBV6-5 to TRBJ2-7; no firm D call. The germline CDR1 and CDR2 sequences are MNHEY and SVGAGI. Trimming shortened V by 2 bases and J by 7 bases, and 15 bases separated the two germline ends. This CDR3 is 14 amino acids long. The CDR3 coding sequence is TGTGCCAGCAGTTACCGAGCCGCGAGCAAGGAGCAGTACTTC. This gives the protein CASSYRAASKEQYF.

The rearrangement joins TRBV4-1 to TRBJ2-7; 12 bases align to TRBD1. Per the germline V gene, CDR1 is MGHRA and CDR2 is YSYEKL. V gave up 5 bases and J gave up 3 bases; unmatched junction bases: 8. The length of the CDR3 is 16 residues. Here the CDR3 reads CASSSEGTGGFYEQYF. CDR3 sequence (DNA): TGCGCCAGCAGCTCTGAAGGGACAGGGGGCTTCTACGAGCAGTACTTC.

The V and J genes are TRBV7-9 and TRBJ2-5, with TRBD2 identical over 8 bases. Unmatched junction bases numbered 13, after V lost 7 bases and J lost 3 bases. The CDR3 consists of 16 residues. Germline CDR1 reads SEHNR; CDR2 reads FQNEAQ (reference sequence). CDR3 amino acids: CASTPGGAGVKETQYF. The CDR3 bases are TGTGCCAGCACCCCCGGGGGAGCGGGAGTCAAAGAGACCCAGTACTTC. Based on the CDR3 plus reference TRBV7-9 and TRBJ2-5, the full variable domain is DTGVSQNPRHKITKRGQNVTFRCDPISEHNRLYWYRQTLGQGPEFLTYFQNEAQLEKSRLLSDRFSAERPKGSFSTLEIQRTEQGDSAMYLCASTPGGAGVKETQYFGPGTRLLVL.

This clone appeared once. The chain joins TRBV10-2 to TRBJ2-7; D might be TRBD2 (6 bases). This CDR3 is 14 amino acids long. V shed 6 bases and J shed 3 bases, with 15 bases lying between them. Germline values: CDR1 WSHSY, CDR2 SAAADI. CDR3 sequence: CASSRTSGVYEQYF. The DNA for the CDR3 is TGCGCCAGCAGCCGGACATCGGGGGTCTACGAGCAGTACTTC.